This T cell receptor beta chain was sequenced during a study of T-cell memory formation after mild COVID-19. Whole-study results and caveats: There was no confirmation that second-wave clones peaking on day 37 were SARS-CoV-2 specific.

Trimming removed 6 bases at V and 6 bases at J, with 11 bases between. This CDR3 spans 13 amino acids. Looked up from germline, CDR1 is LNHDA and CDR2 is SQIVND (reference sequence). TCRdb used MiXCR to reprocess the 5' RACE reads, holding one entry per CDR3 protein. The table shows under 250,000 distinct CDR3 sequences, with approximately 9% occurring only once. This clonotype was counted a few times. The antigen is undetermined. The chain couples TRBV19 to TRBJ2-2; D possibly corresponds to TRBD1 (5 bases). This sequence was found in a man younger than 35 who had mild COVID-19 (a few samples of this study predate the infection). Cell type and time point are not known. The sequenced material came from PBMCs or a T cell subset sorted from them (not recorded which). In DNA form, the CDR3 reads TGTGCCAGTAGGCCAGGGTACGCCGGGGAGCTGTTTTTT. This codes for CASRPGYAGELFF.